This T cell receptor (beta chain) was found in a study of T cells in Graves' hyperthyroidism and ophthalmopathy. Findings and caveats of the study: Peripheral blood also featured most of the thyroid clonotypes expanded above 0.001.

The TCR beta CDR3 regions underwent amplification using RNA transcripts as the source. A first-round RT-PCR of the TCR CDR3 used the HTBI primer set. A single record per CDR3 protein comes from TCRdb applying MiXCR to the multiplex PCR reads. The sample consists of some 580,000 distinct CDR3 sequences, around 15% of them appearing once. With respect to this clonotype: What it binds is unknown.

The sequencing input was blood. This sequence was found in a woman in her forties with Graves' ophthalmopathy.

Here the CDR3 DNA reads TGTGCCACCCGGGACACCGGGGGCCTCGAGGAAAAACTGTTTTTT. It specifies CATRDTGGLEEKLFF. The V and J genes are TRBV10-3 and TRBJ1-4; TRBD1 might be the D (6 bases). Germline CDR1 ENHRY, CDR2 SYGVKD. The V gene lost 10 bases and the J gene lost 8 bases, with 23 bases spanning the gap. The CDR3 loop spans 15 amino acids.